This T cell receptor beta chain was identified in a study of cytomegalovirus exposure and HLA in healthy donors (TCRdb year 2017). In the study overall: An earlier analysis of 587 of the donors reported roughly 270 Gb of sequence data and roughly 110 million unique TCR beta sequences from roughly 180 million T cells. A separate validation cohort of approximately 120 different subjects was used in addition to the 666-subject first cohort. An early release covering roughly 580 HLA-typed donors comprised 250 to 350 gigabases of sequencing data and approximately 85 million unique TCR sequences. Among 398 genotyped donors of the cohort, an average of approximately 250,000 unique TCR beta nucleotide sequences were sequenced per donor, roughly a sixth of them non-productive. An earlier analysis of fewer than 750 of the donors used high-throughput TCR beta sequencing to judge whether each TCR beta V gene segment behaved as functional or pseudogenic. In a later analysis, previously published TCR beta repertoires from 600 to 850 donors were re-analyzed and high-resolution HLA genotyping was added so that TCR occurrence patterns could be studied. Every repertoire in the discovery cohort had been generated on one and the same sequencing platform. The study was designed to test whether signatures of past pathogen exposure could be identified by cataloging public T cell receptors. Because of strong linkage in the cohort, roughly 5 DR-DQ haplotypes were treated as single units for association and clustering. The T cell repertoires of several hundred subjects were profiled by immunosequencing and related to cytomegalovirus serostatus. A later genetic analysis used genome-wide SNP genotypes for about 60% of the 666 donors, treating that subset as a discovery cohort. HLA typing included class I and class II loci at four-digit resolution. High-throughput TCR immunosequencing, statistical association of individual TCRs with disease status, and machine learning were combined to predict cytomegalovirus infection status. The number of typed donors differed by locus: roughly 620-630 for A, B, C, DRB1 and DQB1; about 520 for DQA1; 606 for DPA1; and some 430 for DPB1. The genetic ancestry cluster associated with self-reported Caucasian donors included around 76% of the 350 to 500 genotyped donors. Donor age, sex, ethnicity and CMV serostatus were compiled alongside the repertoire data. Rather than drawing on any new phenotypic data, the later analysis identified candidate immune exposures from TCR beta sequences and the way those sequences occurred across donors. Overall study outcomes, separate from this receptor: For the cohort, immune exposure information was limited to CMV serostatus. Presence/absence analyses assumed roughly uniform sequencing depth across donors, an assumption that may not hold. Some 15 rarely observed V segments, including chromosome 9 orphons, were excluded from the earlier analysis of several hundred of the donors because counts were too low. The cohort was sequenced for TCR beta chains only, and without alpha or paired-chain data the features that could be detected were limited. A cluster of highly shared sequence variants was judged likely to represent a technical artifact of the sequencing pipeline. While some public TCRs were present in many individuals, most TCR sequences turned up only very rarely across donors. According to a later analysis, most CMV-associated TCR beta chains appeared to be HLA-restricted, and the HLA associations seemed to be driven largely by CMV exposure. In a later analysis, several top co-occurrence clusters were reported to appear linked to parvovirus B19, influenza, CMV and Epstein-Barr virus. In a later genetic analysis, a missense DCLRE1C variant was associated with V-gene and J-gene trimming of TCR beta chains, and the association was replicated in an independent cohort. In vitro tests confirmed that a few of the cytomegalovirus-associated TCR beta chains recognize cytomegalovirus antigens. Strong co-occurrence of HLA alleles, especially DR and DQ, made assigning TCR associations to individual alleles difficult. A further reported finding was that TCR beta sequences accurately predicted the HLA-A and HLA-B alleles for most subjects in the first cohort. Because HLA typing was unavailable for some donors at each locus, only the typed subset was used in association tests. In the study, approximately 150 TCR beta chains were listed as associated with cytomegalovirus. The classifier was reported to diagnose cytomegalovirus status with high specificity and sensitivity in both the original and validation cohorts. In a later analysis, HLA-associated TCR beta chains were found to be more clonally expanded and to have lower generation probabilities than equally common non-associated chains. According to a later analysis, TCR association rates differed among HLA loci, with DRB1 alleles showing the most associated TCRs and HLA-C alleles showing the fewest. Correlated functional status among segregating V segments might be attributable to linkage disequilibrium, but an unknown experimental factor could not be ruled out. According to the authors, the approach could potentially be generalized to other disease states and immunological phenotypes. In a later genetic analysis, fewer N-insertions in productive TCRs were reported among donors in an Asian-associated ancestry cluster than the roughly 710-donor mean. In an earlier analysis of 587 of the donors, most TCR beta V segments were observed in productive rearrangements about 87% or about 30% of the time, broadly matching IMGT annotations. The 87-base-pair reads could not distinguish some IMGT-functional V segments, including TRBV6-2 and TRBV6-3, so those segments were excluded. In a later analysis, 16,951 TCR beta sequences were associated with specific HLA alleles at a false discovery rate of 0.05.

About this clone: Its antigen is currently not known. Within one base of it there is no much larger clone, and no base qualities were kept.

In total, roughly 670 healthy bone marrow donors made up the cohort. At the time of sampling, all cohort members were nominally healthy, though unrecorded immune exposures were likely present. The donor tested CMV seronegative, placing the donor among the 350 to 400 seronegative members of the cohort. A peripheral blood sample was collected from each donor, and TCR beta sequencing was performed on peripheral blood mononuclear cells. Genomic DNA extraction from the blood cell samples was performed with the Qiagen DNeasy Blood Extraction Kit. At the junction V is shortened by 4 bases and J by 4 bases; bases outside the gene matches: 13. The CDR3 covers 16 residues, taking in both the cysteine and the phenylalanine. Only the CDR3 region is kept as DNA, spanning 48 bases read in frame from base 1. In the germline V gene, CDR1 corresponds to SQVTM and CDR2 to ANQGSEA. Library prep was done by the immunoSEQ multiplex PCR assay. For the multiplex PCR, a mixture combining 60 forward primers for TCR Vbeta segments and 13 reverse primers for TCR Jbeta segments was used. A multiplex PCR assay on genomic DNA amplified the CDR3 region of rearranged TCR beta genes. On the Illumina HiSeq System, the amplified TCR beta libraries were sequenced as 87-base-pair reads. Per the authors' processing: In a later analysis, tens of millions of unique TCR beta chains were counted across the 690 or so repertoires, and roughly 11 million of these chains were shared by at least two donors. A nearest-neighbor algorithm error-corrected the raw reads and collapsed the reads into unique sequences, merging closely related sequences to remove PCR and sequencing errors. To assign V, D and J gene segments, CDR3 sequences were aligned to IMGT reference sequences. For a sequence to be retained, a match of at least six nucleotides was required to both a V gene segment and a J gene segment. A rearrangement counted as productive if the CDR3 had no stop codons and remained in frame with V and J, and every other rearrangement counted as non-productive. Following IMGT convention, CDR3 was defined as the stretch from the second conserved V-encoded cysteine to the conserved J-encoded phenylalanine. Sequences without an unambiguous match to a single V gene segment were excluded from the earlier analysis of 587 of the donors. An earlier analysis of a few hundred of the donors classified V segments as functional when productive rearrangements were above 56.7% and as segregating when the standard deviation between donors was above 5%. A statistical classification framework was built to diagnose cytomegalovirus status from the catalog of TCR beta chain sequences. A later analysis assigned V and J genes by comparing TCR nucleotide sequences with IMGT/GENE-DB human TR gene sequences. In a later analysis, CDR3 sequences and most-parsimonious VDJ recombination scenarios were assigned using the TCRdist pipeline. A later analysis defined each TCR beta chain by its CDR3 amino acid sequence plus V-gene family, and excluded reads lacking a unique V-gene family. A later analysis removed 500 to 600 highly shared, low-generation-probability nucleotide sequences to deal with suspected cross-contamination and a sequencing artifact. A later analysis calculated a clonal expansion index for each public chain from normalized within-repertoire ranks of inferred template counts. In a later analysis, generation probabilities were computed using a VDJ recombination model fitted to out-of-frame rearrangements, and the results were checked against IGoR. A later analysis scored TCR-TCR, TCR-HLA and TCR-CMV co-occurrence with hypergeometric tests, applying a repertoire-size bias correction to TCR pairs. In a later analysis, false discovery rates were estimated by permuting HLA or CMV assignments 20 times. A later analysis grouped co-occurring TCRs with DBSCAN, adding TCRdist sequence similarity when clustering within HLA-allele-positive subsets. Co-occurrence clustering excluded repertoires with fewer than 30,000 or more than 120,000 public chains, plus five with anomalous nucleotide sharing. TCRdb stores this immuneACCESS table with in-frame sequences only. Part of the clones is absent; in the studies checked, under half of the shortfall reflects unresolved V genes, and no reason is known for the rest. Clone size and V and J calls were adopted from that table, with D and trimming inferred from the DNA. The sample contains hundreds of thousands of clones, 70% to 90% of them found a single time. The ten largest clones add up to roughly 2% of the sample.

Sequencing was done on a sample of PBMCs. The rearrangement joined TRBV29-1 to TRBJ2-7; TRBD1 matches 10 bases in the middle. This TCR derives from a woman aged 18-35 years in good health and CMV-seronegative. In nucleotides, the sequence is TGCAGCGTTGTCGGAGGACGACAGGGGGCAAGGTACGAGCAGTACTTC. Its translation is CSVVGGRQGARYEQYF.